What follows are 8 T cell receptor beta chains derived from one specimen sequenced in a study of regulatory T cells in long-lasting Graves disease. Construction of the TCR beta libraries employed iRepertoire HTBI primers in conjunction with Arm-PCR of CDR3 regions. TCRdb re-called the multiplex PCR reads through MiXCR, storing one row per CDR3 protein. Of more than 400,000 distinct CDR3 sequences in the sample, about 16% were seen once. The sample's time point: newly diagnosed GD, antithyroid drugs for less than 3 months. Making the TCR library involved RNA that had been extracted from PBMCs. These same data were also listed under a study on T cells in Graves' hyperthyroidism and ophthalmopathy.

The material was peripheral blood mononuclear cells (PBMCs), obtained at new diagnosis, from a patient treated with antithyroid drugs. The receptors stem from a man aged 40-50 years with Graves disease.

This clonotype has a handful of counts. The V call is TRBV7-9, the J call TRBJ2-1; 9 positions agree with TRBD2. This CDR3 region has 16 residues. Germline CDR1 SEHNR, CDR2 FQNEAQ (reference sequence). The ends lost 3 bases at V and 7 bases at J; junction bases unmatched: 10. CDR3 protein: CASSFQGGRAVNEQFF. DNA for the CDR3: TGTGCCAGCAGCTTTCAGGGCGGGAGGGCGGTGAATGAGCAGTTCTTC.

This clonotype occurred many times. The rearrangement uses TRBV9 and TRBJ2-1; D gene ambiguous. The length of the CDR3 is 14 residues. The V and J ends lost 0 bases and 0 bases respectively, with 4 bases between them. CDR1 is SGDLS, CDR2 YYNGEE, per germline. The CDR3 spells CASSVAASYNEQFF. The DNA for the CDR3 is TGTGCCAGCAGCGTAGCAGCCTCCTACAATGAGCAGTTCTTC.

V is TRBV7-9 and J is TRBJ2-3; D is perhaps TRBD1 or TRBD2 (6 bases each). V dropped 2 bases and J dropped 2 bases, with 14 bases sitting between them. Per the germline V gene, CDR1 is SEHNR and CDR2 is FQNEAQ (reference sequence). The CDR3 consists of 16 residues. CDR3 in amino acids: CASSLFLGGFTDTQYF. DNA for the CDR3: TGTGCCAGCAGCTTATTCTTGGGGGGCTTCACAGATACGCAGTATTTT.

This clonotype has a count of ten or more. The chain links TRBV5-1 to TRBJ1-1, with D possibly being TRBD1 (5 bases). V lost 4 bases and J lost 4, with 11 bases in between. CDR3 length equals 13 residues. Germline assignment: CDR1 SGHRS and CDR2 YFSETQ. As DNA, the CDR3 is TGCGCCAGCAGCCCCCGCGGGGGCACTGAAGCTTTCTTT. This gives the protein CASSPRGGTEAFF.

The rearrangement links TRBV20-1 to TRBJ1-3; tentative D call: TRBD1 (6 bases). The CDR3 has 16 residues. The V and J ends lost 0 bases and 7 bases respectively, with 19 bases between them. Germline V gene lookup returns CDR1 DFQATT and CDR2 SNEGSKA (reference sequence). The CDR3 DNA reads TGCAGTGCTAGAGATCTACTGGCAGGGGATACGAACACCATATATTTT. Protein product: CSARDLLAGDTNTIYF.

The chain employs TRBV6-5 and TRBJ2-7; a possible D gene is TRBD1 (5 bases). The germline V gene encodes CDR1 MNHEY and CDR2 SVGAGI. The CDR3 has 16 amino acids. Trimming removed 1 base at V and 0 bases at J, with 13 bases between. The CDR3 DNA follows: TGTGCCAGCAGTTACTTGATCACAGGTTCCTCCTACGAGCAGTACTTC. It yields the protein CASSYLITGSSYEQYF.

The table lists this clonotype with many counts. This chain connects TRBV3-1 to TRBJ2-1; no definite D call. V was cut by 3 bases and J by 9 bases, with 12 bases left in between. Per the germline V gene, CDR1 is LGHDT and CDR2 is YNNKEL (reference sequence). The CDR3 runs to 13 residues. CDR3 sequence (DNA): TGTGCCAGCAGCCATCCTCAGACGGGTGAGCAGTTCTTC. Encoded protein: CASSHPQTGEQFF.

CDR3 region: CASSVGEVIYTDTQYF. CDR3 coding DNA: TGTGCCAGCAGCGTAGGGGAGGTAATATACACAGATACGCAGTATTTT. This chain connects TRBV9 to TRBJ2-3; a possible D gene is TRBD2 (6 bases). Germline V gene data show CDR1 as SGDLS and CDR2 as YYNGEE. This CDR3 contains 16 residues. V shed 0 bases and J shed 2 bases, with 13 bases lying between them.